This T cell receptor (beta chain) stems from a study of shared clonotypes between healthy human individuals. Overall study context: Each donor's CD8 memory used one plate, CD8 naive two, each CD4 subset three.

Sequencing used immunoSEQ multiplex PCR; TCRdb keeps in-frame clones, though not all of them. Among about 2 million clones listed, 90% to 95% were seen once. CDR1 is ENHRY and CDR2 is SYGVKD in the germline V gene. Trimming took 3 bases from V and 3 from J, leaving 15 bases between them. This CDR3 has 15 residues. Sequencing was performed on naive CD4+ T cells sorted from blood. Subset in this sample: CD45RA+ positively selected. This rearrangement joins TRBV10-3 to TRBJ2-7; a weak D match, TRBD1 (6 bases). The sequence derives from a man younger than 35 in good health. CDR3 DNA sequence: TGTGCCATCAGTGACCCCGGACAGTCTTACTACGAGCAGTACTTC. Translated: CAISDPGQSYYEQYF.